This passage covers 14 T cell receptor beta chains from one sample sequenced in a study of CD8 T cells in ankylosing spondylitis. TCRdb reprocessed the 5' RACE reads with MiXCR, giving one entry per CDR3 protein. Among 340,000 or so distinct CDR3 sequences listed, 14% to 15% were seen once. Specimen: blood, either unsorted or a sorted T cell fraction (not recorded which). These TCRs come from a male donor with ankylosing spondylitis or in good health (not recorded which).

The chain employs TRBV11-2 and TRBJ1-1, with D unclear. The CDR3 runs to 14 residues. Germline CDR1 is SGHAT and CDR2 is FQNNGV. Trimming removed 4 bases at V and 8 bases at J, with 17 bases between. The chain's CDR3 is CASSSAQLRTEAFF. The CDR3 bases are TGTGCCAGCAGCTCCGCCCAGCTACGAACCGAAGCTTTCTTT.

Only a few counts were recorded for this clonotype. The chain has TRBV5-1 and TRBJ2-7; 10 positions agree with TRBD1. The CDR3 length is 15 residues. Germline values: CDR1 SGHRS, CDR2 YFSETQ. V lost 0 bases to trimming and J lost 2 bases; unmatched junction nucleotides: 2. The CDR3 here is CASSLEGQGTYEQYF. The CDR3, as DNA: TGCGCCAGCAGCTTGGAGGGACAGGGGACCTACGAGCAGTACTTC.

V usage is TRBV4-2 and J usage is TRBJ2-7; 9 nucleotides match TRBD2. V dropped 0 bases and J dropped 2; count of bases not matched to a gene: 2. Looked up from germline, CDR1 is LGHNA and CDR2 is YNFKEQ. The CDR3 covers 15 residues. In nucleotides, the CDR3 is TGTGCCAGCAGCCAAGAGCGGGGGGGCCCCTACGAGCAGTACTTC. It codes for CASSQERGGPYEQYF.

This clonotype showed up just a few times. This CDR3 is CASSQGGPAFF. In DNA form, the CDR3 reads TGTGCCAGCAGCCAAGGTGGGCCAGCTTTCTTT. The chain carries TRBV3-1 and TRBJ1-1, with D uncertain. The CDR3 length is 11 residues. The V end was cut by 1 base, the J end by 10 bases, with 7 bases between. The germline V gene has CDR1 LGHDT and CDR2 YNNKEL (reference sequence).

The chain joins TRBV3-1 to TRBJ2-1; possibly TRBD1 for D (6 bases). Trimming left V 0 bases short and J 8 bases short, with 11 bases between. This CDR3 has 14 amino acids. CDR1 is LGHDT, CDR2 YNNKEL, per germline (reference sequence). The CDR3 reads CASSQEGRGHEQFF. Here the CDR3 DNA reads TGTGCCAGCAGCCAAGAGGGCAGGGGCCATGAGCAGTTCTTC.

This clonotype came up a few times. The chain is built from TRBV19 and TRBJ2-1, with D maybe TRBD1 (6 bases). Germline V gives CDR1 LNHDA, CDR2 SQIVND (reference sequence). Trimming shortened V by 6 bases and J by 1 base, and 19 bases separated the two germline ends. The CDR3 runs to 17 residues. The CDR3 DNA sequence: TGTGCCAGTAGGTCCCGAGGGGGTAGTTTTTCCTACAATGAGCAGTTCTTC. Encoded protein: CASRSRGGSFSYNEQFF.

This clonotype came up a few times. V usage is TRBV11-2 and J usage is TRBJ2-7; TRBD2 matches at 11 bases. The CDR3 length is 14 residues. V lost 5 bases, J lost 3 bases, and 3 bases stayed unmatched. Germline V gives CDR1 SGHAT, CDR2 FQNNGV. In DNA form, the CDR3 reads TGTGCCAGCAGCCCAGGGACTAGCGGCTACGAGCAGTACTTC. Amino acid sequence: CASSPGTSGYEQYF. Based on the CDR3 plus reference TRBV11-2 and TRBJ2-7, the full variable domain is EAGVAQSPRYKIIEKRQSVAFWCNPISGHATLYWYQQILGQGPKLLIQFQNNGVVDDSQLPKDRFSAERLKGVDSTLKIQPAKLEDSAVYLCASSPGTSGYEQYFGPGTRLTVT.

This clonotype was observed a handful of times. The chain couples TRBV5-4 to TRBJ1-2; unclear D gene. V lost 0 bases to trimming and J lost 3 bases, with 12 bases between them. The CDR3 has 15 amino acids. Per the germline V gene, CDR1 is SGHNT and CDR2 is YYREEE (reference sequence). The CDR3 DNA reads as TGTGCCAGCAGCTTGGATTTGTGGTCAGACTATGGCTACACCTTC. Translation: CASSLDLWSDYGYTF.

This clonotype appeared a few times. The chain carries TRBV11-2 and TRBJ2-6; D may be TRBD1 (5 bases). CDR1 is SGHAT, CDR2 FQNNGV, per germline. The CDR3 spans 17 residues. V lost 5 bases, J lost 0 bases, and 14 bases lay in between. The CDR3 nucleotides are TGTGCCAGCAGCCTTGACAGATCCCTCTCTGGGGCCAACGTCCTGACTTTC. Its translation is CASSLDRSLSGANVLTF.

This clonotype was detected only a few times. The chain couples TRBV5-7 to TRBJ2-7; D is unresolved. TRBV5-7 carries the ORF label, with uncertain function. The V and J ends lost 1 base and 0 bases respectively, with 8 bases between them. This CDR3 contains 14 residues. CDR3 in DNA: TGTGCCAGCAGCTTGTGTGGCAGCTCCTACGAGCAGTACTTC. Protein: CASSLCGSSYEQYF.

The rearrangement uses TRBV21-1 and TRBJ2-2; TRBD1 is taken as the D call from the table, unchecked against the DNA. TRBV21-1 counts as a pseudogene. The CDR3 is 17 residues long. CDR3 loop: CASSKAGQGPFAGELFF. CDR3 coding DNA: TGTGCCAGCAGCAAAGCCGGACAGGGGCCATTCGCCGGGGAGCTGTTTTTT.

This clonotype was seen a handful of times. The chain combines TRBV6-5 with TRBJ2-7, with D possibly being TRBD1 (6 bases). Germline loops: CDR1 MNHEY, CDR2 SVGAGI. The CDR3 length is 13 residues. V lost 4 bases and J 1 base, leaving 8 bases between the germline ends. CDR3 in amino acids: CASSSDSSYEQYF. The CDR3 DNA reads TGTGCCAGCAGTTCGGACAGTTCCTACGAGCAGTACTTC.

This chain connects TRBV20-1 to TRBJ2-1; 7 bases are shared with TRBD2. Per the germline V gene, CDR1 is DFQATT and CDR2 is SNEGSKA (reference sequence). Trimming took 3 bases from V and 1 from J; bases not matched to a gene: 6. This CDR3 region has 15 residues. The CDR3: CSARAGESSYNEQFF. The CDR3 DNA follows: TGCAGTGCTAGGGCGGGGGAGTCTTCCTACAATGAGCAGTTCTTC.

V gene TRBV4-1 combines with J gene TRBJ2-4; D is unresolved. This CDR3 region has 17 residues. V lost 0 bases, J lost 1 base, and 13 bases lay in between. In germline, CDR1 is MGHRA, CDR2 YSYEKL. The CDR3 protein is CASSQEDQSLAKNIQYF. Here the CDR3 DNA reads TGCGCCAGCAGCCAAGAAGATCAGAGTTTGGCCAAAAACATTCAGTACTTC.